This record covers a single TCR beta chain. Its matching antigen is unknown. This table comes from immunoSEQ multiplex PCR, and its TCRdb copy is limited to in-frame clones, with some not included. The repertoire holds 30,000 to 40,000 clones, with 75% to 85% as singletons. Time point indicated: week 5, during vaccination. In every dose of vaccine, 300 ug of mutant IDH1 20-mer peptide was given alongside topical imiquimod. New astrocytomas of WHO grade 3 or 4 that were IDH1-mutant and ATRX-lost were found in the donors. Trimming at V came to 3 bases and at J to 6 bases, leaving 1 base not matched to a gene. The CDR3 is 14 residues long. Looked up from germline, CDR1 is SGHNT and CDR2 is YYREEE (reference sequence). This entry belongs to a study of a mutant IDH1 vaccine in newly diagnosed glioma. Background on the study: Vaccines were first given 4-6 weeks after radiotherapy alone, or with temozolomide cycles. Most patients had received both radiotherapy and temozolomide, the prior options being radiotherapy, temozolomide, or both.

The V call is TRBV5-4, the J call TRBJ2-1, with TRBD2 matching over 12 bases. Specimen: PBMCs, collected from a glioma patient whose treatment included an IDH1 peptide vaccine. The sequence was obtained from a man aged 45-65 years with glioma. The CDR3 loop reads CASSSTSGSNEQFF. Here the CDR3 DNA reads TGTGCCAGCAGCTCGACTAGCGGGAGCAATGAGCAGTTCTTC.